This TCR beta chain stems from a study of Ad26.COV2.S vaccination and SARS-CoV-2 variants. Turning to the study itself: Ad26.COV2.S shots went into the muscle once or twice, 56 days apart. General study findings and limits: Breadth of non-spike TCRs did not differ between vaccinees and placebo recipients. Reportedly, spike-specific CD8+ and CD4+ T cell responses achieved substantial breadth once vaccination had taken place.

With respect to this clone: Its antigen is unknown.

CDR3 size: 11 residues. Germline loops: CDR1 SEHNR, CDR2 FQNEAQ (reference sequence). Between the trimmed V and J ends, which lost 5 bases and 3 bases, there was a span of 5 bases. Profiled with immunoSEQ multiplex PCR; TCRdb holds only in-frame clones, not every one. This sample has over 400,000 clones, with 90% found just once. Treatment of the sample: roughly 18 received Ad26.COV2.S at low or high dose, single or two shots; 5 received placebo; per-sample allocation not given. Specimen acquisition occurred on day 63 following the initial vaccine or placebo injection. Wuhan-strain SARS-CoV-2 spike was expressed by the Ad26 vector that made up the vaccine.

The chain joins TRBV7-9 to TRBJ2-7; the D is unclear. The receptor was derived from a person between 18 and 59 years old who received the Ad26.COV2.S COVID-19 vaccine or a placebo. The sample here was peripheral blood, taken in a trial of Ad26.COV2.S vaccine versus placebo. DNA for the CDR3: TGTGCCAGCAGCCGCAGCTACGAGCAGTACTTC. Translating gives CASSRSYEQYF.